This T cell receptor beta chain was sequenced during a study of early T cells in non-severe SARS-CoV-2 infection. Looking at the study overall: Sequencing used unsorted whole-blood bulk RNA, so chains lack pairing.

This clonotype was detected ten times or more. Its antigen remains unknown. Looked up from germline, CDR1 is SGHTA and CDR2 is FQGNSA. The CDR3 spans 15 residues. V lost 4 bases and J lost 5; bases outside the gene matches: 6. The library protocol tagged individual cDNA molecules with unique molecular identifiers. Each CDR3 protein is one row after TCRdb ran MiXCR on the 5' RACE reads. The sample carries about 77,000 distinct CDR3 sequences, about 5% recorded once. Regarding the study as a whole: Private and CD4 specificities were missed by VDJdb matching, which favored anti-spike CD8 responses.

The TCR sequence derives from an adult who was a healthcare worker with PCR-confirmed SARS-CoV-2 infection or an uninfected control (not recorded which). This sample comprised whole blood, obtained at baseline. The V call is TRBV7-2, the J call TRBJ2-5; 11 nucleotides match TRBD2. The DNA of the CDR3 is TGTGCCAGCAGCTCCCTAGCGGGAGGAGGCGAGACCCAGTACTTC. As protein: CASSSLAGGGETQYF.